This T cell receptor beta chain stems from a study of lung T cells in sarcoidosis with Löfgren's syndrome. TCRdb itself ran the reads through MiXCR, one entry per CDR3 protein. The sample has about 19,000 distinct CDR3 sequences; about 22% are singletons. CDR1 and CDR2 (germline): KGHSH, LQKENI. The CDR3 is 16 residues long. V shed 8 bases and J 2 bases; nucleotides not matched to a gene: 12. The sample was CD4+ T cells from PBMCs. This receptor was identified in a human donor with sarcoidosis (Löfgren's syndrome or another form), or a control subject (not recorded which). The chain carries TRBV18 and TRBJ2-7; 10 nucleotides match TRBD1. This CDR3 reads CASPVGSGQGPYEQYF. The CDR3 nucleotides are TGTGCCAGCCCAGTAGGTTCGGGACAGGGGCCCTACGAGCAGTACTTC.